The 5 T cell receptor beta chains presented below share a single source sample, sequenced in a study of cytomegalovirus exposure and HLA in healthy donors (dated by TCRdb to the late 2010s). Library method: the immunoSEQ multiplex PCR assay. The multiplex PCR relied on a mix of 60 forward primers for TCR Vbeta segments and 13 reverse primers for TCR Jbeta segments. Imported from immuneACCESS, the table was reduced by TCRdb to in-frame sequences with V and J called. These copies leave out some clones; in studies compared against another copy, an unresolved V gene accounts for under half, and the cause of the remainder is not known. The table for this sample records roughly 120,000 clones. The top ten clonotypes cover approximately 2% of the sample. The sequencing sample was made of PBMCs. These receptors all stem from a middle-aged man in good health and CMV-seronegative.

As to this clone: The junction departs from germline at one end; a sequencing error may be responsible. The chain is built from TRBV6-8 and TRBJ2-2; no reliable D call. Germline CDR1 reads MNHGY; CDR2 reads SAAAGT. This CDR3 has 11 residues. The CDR3 region has the DNA TGTGCCAGCGCAGGCCCCGGAGAGCTGTTTTTT. Amino acid sequence: CASAGPGELFF.

Written as DNA, the CDR3 is TGTGCCAGCAGTGGATACAGGTGGGGGCAGGAGACCCAGTACTTC. It specifies CASSGYRWGQETQYF. This sequence joins TRBV25-1 and TRBJ2-5; maybe TRBD1 (6 bases). Per the germline V gene, CDR1 is MGHDK and CDR2 is SYGVNS. CDR3 length: 15 amino acids. The ends were cut back, 4 bases at V and 5 bases at J, with 17 bases in the middle.

The rearrangement uses TRBV7-3 and TRBJ2-3; the match to TRBD1 covers 10 bases. The CDR3 has 16 amino acids. Germline CDR1 and CDR2: SGHTA and FQGTGA. The J segment lost 4 bases and the V segment lost 5 bases, leaving 9 bases of the junction unmatched. Written as DNA, the CDR3 is TGTGCCAGCAGCGACAGAGGGACAGGGGCAGCAGATACGCAGTATTTT. Translation gives CASSDRGTGAADTQYF.

V is TRBV13 and J is TRBJ2-7; 14 nucleotides agree with TRBD2. Germline-derived CDR1 and CDR2 are PRHDT and FYEKMQ (reference sequence). This CDR3 is 15 amino acids long. Losses at the gene ends were 3 bases for V and 4 bases for J; bases not matched to a gene: 2. The CDR3 sequence: CASSFGTSGSYEQYF. CDR3 sequence (DNA): TGTGCCAGCAGCTTCGGGACTAGCGGGAGTTACGAGCAGTACTTC.

V gene TRBV4-1 combines with J gene TRBJ2-1; the match to TRBD2 covers 8 bases. The CDR3 consists of 16 residues. V trimming: 3 bases; J trimming: 9 bases; junction bases outside the gene matches: 13. Per the germline V gene, CDR1 is MGHRA and CDR2 is YSYEKL. CDR3 loop: CASSQLTGLVVSEQFF. In DNA form, the CDR3 reads TGCGCCAGCAGCCAGCTGACGGGACTAGTTGTCAGTGAGCAGTTCTTC.